The 17 T cell receptor beta chains reported below all come from one sample, sequenced in a study of T-cell memory formation after mild COVID-19. TCRdb re-derived calls from the 5' RACE reads in MiXCR, one entry per CDR3 protein. Among around 150,000 distinct CDR3 sequences, around a third were seen once, and the ten largest hold 12%. Input material: PBMCs or a T cell subset sorted from them (not recorded which). The receptors come from an adult woman who had mild COVID-19 (a few samples of this study predate the infection). Cell type and time point are not known.

The chain links TRBV6-6 to TRBJ2-2; D may be TRBD1 (6 bases). The CDR3 totals 15 residues. Trimming took 6 bases from V and 4 from J, leaving 15 bases between them. CDR1 MNHNY and CDR2 SVGAGI come from the germline V gene (reference sequence). For the CDR3, the DNA is TGTGCCAGCAGGACAGGCCCTCGTGTCACCGGGGAGCTGTTTTTT. It encodes CASRTGPRVTGELFF.

The chain employs TRBV3-1 and TRBJ2-1, with D possibly called TRBD1 or TRBD2 (6 bases each). The germline gives CDR1 LGHDT, CDR2 YNNKEL (reference sequence). The germline V and J ends were trimmed by 4 bases and 5 bases, with 18 bases remaining between them. CDR3 size: 16 residues. The CDR3 nucleotides are TGTGCCAGCAGCCGTTCGGTTGGCGGGGACAACAATGAGCAGTTCTTC. Amino acids: CASSRSVGGDNNEQFF.

J is TRBJ1-4 and V is TRBV5-5; D not resolved. Trimming cost V 0 bases and J 8 bases, with 8 bases left between them. The germline V gene encodes CDR1 SGHKS and CDR2 YYEKEE (reference sequence). CDR3 length: 13 amino acids. This CDR3 is CASSLVPREKLFF. The CDR3 DNA follows: TGTGCCAGCAGCTTGGTTCCGAGGGAAAAACTGTTTTTT.

The chain recombines TRBV3-1 with TRBJ1-1, with D perhaps TRBD1 (5 bases). CDR1 and CDR2 from the germline V gene are LGHDT and YNNKEL (reference sequence). The CDR3 sequence is 14 residues long. Trimming cost V 5 bases and J 4 bases, with 14 bases left between them. The CDR3 bases are TGTGCCAGCAGCACCGCGGGGCGCGCCACTGAAGCTTTCTTT. Protein sequence: CASSTAGRATEAFF.

The chain joins TRBV7-9 to TRBJ2-1; the match to TRBD2 covers 9 bases. This CDR3 region has 16 residues. The V gene end was trimmed by 5 bases and the J gene end by 0 bases; junction bases not matched to a gene: 5. The germline V gene encodes CDR1 SEHNR and CDR2 FQNEAQ (reference sequence). In DNA form, the CDR3 reads TGTGCCAGCAGCGGACTAGCGTCAAGCTCCTACAATGAGCAGTTCTTC. Translating gives CASSGLASSSYNEQFF.

This chain links TRBV2 with TRBJ2-4; a possible D gene is TRBD2 (6 bases). The germline gives CDR1 SNHLY, CDR2 FYNNEI. CDR3 length equals 17 residues. V was cut by 7 bases and J by 0 bases, with 19 bases left in between. For the CDR3, the DNA is TGTGCCAGCATCTTCGGGGGAGGCGGACTAGCCAAAAACATTCAGTACTTC. Protein product: CASIFGGGGLAKNIQYF.

The rearrangement joins TRBV27 to TRBJ1-1; D gene uncertain. Trimming removed 6 bases at V and 4 bases at J, with 12 bases between. CDR1 MNHEY and CDR2 SMNVEV come from the germline V gene (reference sequence). The CDR3 sequence is 13 residues long. This CDR3 reads CASSPLLRTEAFF. CDR3 DNA: TGTGCCAGCAGCCCGCTTTTACGCACTGAAGCTTTCTTT.

The rearrangement uses TRBV6-2 or TRBV6-3 and TRBJ1-1; D remains ambiguous. In germline, CDR1 is MNHEY, CDR2 SVGEGT. This CDR3 is 15 amino acids long. The ends were cut back, 0 bases at V and 6 bases at J, with 14 bases in the middle. CDR3 DNA sequence: TGTGCCAGCAGTTACTCACCGGGAGTTAGGGCTGAAGCTTTCTTT. This encodes CASSYSPGVRAEAFF.

This clonotype was seen only a few times. The chain carries TRBV7-2 and TRBJ2-7; TRBD2 matches 8 bases. The length of the CDR3 is 12 residues. V shed 2 bases, J shed 8 bases, and the junction held 2 bases outside the gene matches. CDR1 and CDR2 from the germline V gene are SGHTA and FQGNSA. The CDR3 here is CASSLRGRKQYF. DNA for the CDR3: TGTGCCAGCAGCTTACGCGGGAGGAAGCAGTACTTC.

The J gene is TRBJ2-5, the V gene TRBV7-3; D is perhaps TRBD2 (5 bases). The CDR3 sequence is 13 residues long. In germline, CDR1 is SGHTA, CDR2 FQGTGA. V was clipped by 5 bases and J by 1 base, with 8 bases between them. CDR3 loop: CASSRAVQETQYF. The CDR3 bases are TGTGCCAGCAGCAGAGCGGTCCAAGAGACCCAGTACTTC.

This clonotype was counted between two and nine times. J is TRBJ2-1 and V is TRBV19; 11 bases agree with TRBD2. The junction had 11 bases not matched to a gene; V was cut back by 3 bases and J by 1 base. The germline gives CDR1 LNHDA, CDR2 SQIVND (reference sequence). The length of the CDR3 is 19 residues. The DNA of the CDR3 is TGTGCCAGTAGTATCTTGGCTAGCGGGAGGATAAGGTCCTACAATGAGCAGTTCTTC. This codes for CASSILASGRIRSYNEQFF. Full variable domain (rest looked up from reference TRBV19 and TRBJ2-1): DGGITQSPKYLFRKEGQNVTLSCEQNLNHDAMYWYRQDPGQGLRLIYYSQIVNDFQKGDIAEGYSVSREKKESFPLTVTSAQKNPTAFYLCASSILASGRIRSYNEQFFGPGTRLTVL.

The table lists this clonotype with a few counts. This sequence joins TRBV14 and TRBJ2-7, with a tentative D call TRBD1 (6 bases). V dropped 3 bases and J dropped 6 bases, with 9 bases sitting between them. The CDR3 length is 12 residues. Germline V gene sequence: CDR1 SGHDN, CDR2 FVKESK. The CDR3 coding sequence is TGTGCCAGCAGCCAGCTACAGGGCGAGCAGTACTTC. Translation: CASSQLQGEQYF. The whole variable domain, filled in from reference TRBV14 and TRBJ2-7, reads EAGVTQFPSHSVIEKGQTVTLRCDPISGHDNLYWYRRVMGKEIKFLLHFVKESKQDESGMPNNRFLAERTGGTYSTLKVQPAELEDSGVYFCASSQLQGEQYFGPGTRLTVT.

This clonotype was seen only a few times. The J gene is TRBJ1-1, the V gene TRBV12-3 or TRBV12-4, with D possibly being TRBD1 (6 bases). The ends were cut back, 3 bases at V and 7 bases at J, with 12 bases in the middle. CDR3 length: 13 residues. The CDR3 DNA is TGTGCCAGCAGTTTCGAAGAACAGGGTGAAGCTTTCTTT. Protein: CASSFEEQGEAFF.

The genes are TRBV20-1 and TRBJ2-7; TRBD2 agrees at 8 bases. CDR3 length equals 15 residues. Germline CDR1 DFQATT, CDR2 SNEGSKA (reference sequence). Unmatched junction bases numbered 6, after V lost 0 bases and J lost 2 bases. The CDR3 sequence is CSARDSSGATYEQYF. Written as DNA, the CDR3 is TGCAGTGCTAGAGATAGTAGCGGGGCTACCTACGAGCAGTACTTC.

The gene calls are TRBV30 and TRBJ2-1; 7 positions match TRBD2. Per the germline V gene, CDR1 is GTSNPN and CDR2 is SVGIG (reference sequence). J gave up 2 bases and V 4 bases, and 5 bases lay outside the gene matches. CDR3 length equals 14 residues. In DNA form, the CDR3 reads TGTGCCTGGAAAGAGCGGGATCCCTACAATGAGCAGTTCTTC. It is translated as CAWKERDPYNEQFF.

The J gene is TRBJ2-7, the V gene TRBV7-2, with D maybe TRBD2 (5 bases). CDR3 length: 13 amino acids. CDR1 and CDR2 (germline): SGHTA, FQGNSA. Trimming removed 6 bases from V and 5 bases from J, with 14 bases in between. The CDR3 DNA reads as TGTGCCAGCAGACCAAGCGGTGTCGACGAGCAGTACTTC. This sequence encodes CASRPSGVDEQYF. The variable domain in full, with the rest retrieved from reference TRBV7-2 and TRBJ2-7, is GAGVSQSPSNKVTEKGKDVELRCDPISGHTALYWYRQSLGQGLEFLIYFQGNSAPDKSGLPSDRFSAERTGGSVSTLTIQRTQQEDSAVYLCASRPSGVDEQYFGPGTRLTVT.

This clonotype has just a few counts. The V gene is TRBV7-2, the J gene TRBJ2-3; maybe TRBD2 (5 bases). V was cut by 7 bases and J by 9 bases, with 14 bases left in between. Germline V gene lookup returns CDR1 SGHTA and CDR2 FQGNSA. This CDR3 contains 12 residues. The CDR3 region has the DNA TGTGCCAGCAATGGGTACCGGGGAACGCAGTATTTT. Protein: CASNGYRGTQYF.